This record looks at one T cell receptor beta chain sequence and its context. Its antigen is not identified. The sample comes from a study of regulatory T cells in long-lasting Graves disease. Study-level results: It was peripheral blood alone, not thyroid tissue, that was studied. Persistent patients shared 2,500 to 3,000 public clonotypes among themselves. Newly diagnosed patients shared fewer, at about a thousand. TRBV28, TRBJ1-2 and TRBJ2-5 were segments that persistent disease favored.

The time point here: persistent/refractory GD, antithyroid drugs over 5 years with positive TRAb. PBMCs provided the RNA from which the TCR library was made. TCR beta libraries were built with iRepertoire HTBI primers and Arm-PCR of CDR3 regions. TCRdb re-called the multiplex PCR reads with MiXCR, one entry per CDR3 protein. Among 300,000 to 500,000 distinct CDR3 sequences listed, around 21% were seen once. CDR1 is SGDLS and CDR2 is YYNGEE in the germline V gene. V lost 0 bases, J lost 6 bases, and 12 bases lay in between. The CDR3 loop spans 14 amino acids. V usage is TRBV9 and J usage is TRBJ1-1; D is uncertain. Source: peripheral blood mononuclear cells (PBMCs), taken when the disease was refractory, from a patient treated with antithyroid drugs. The TCR sequence derives from a female donor with Graves disease. CDR3 amino acids: CASSVGERGAEAFF. The CDR3 nucleotides are TGTGCCAGCAGCGTAGGGGAACGCGGCGCTGAAGCTTTCTTT. The full variable domain, in which reference TRBV9 and TRBJ1-1 provide the parts outside the CDR3, is DSGVTQTPKHLITATGQRVTLRCSPRSGDLSVYWYQQSLDQGLQFLIQYYNGEERAKGNILERFSAQQFPDLHSELNLSSLELGDSALYFCASSVGERGAEAFFGQGTRLTVV.